One sample yielded the 19 T cell receptor beta chains listed below, sequenced in a study of T cells after yellow fever vaccination. TCRdb reprocessed the 5' RACE reads via MiXCR and lists one record per CDR3 protein. The sample includes 250,000 or so distinct CDR3 sequences, 6.5% to 7.5% of them seen just once. The sequenced sample was CD4+ T cells sorted from PBMCs, obtained on the day of the yellow fever booster vaccination. Every receptor here comes from a man aged 25 to 40 who received the YFV17D yellow fever vaccine.

The rearrangement uses TRBV28 and TRBJ1-2, with 7 positions matching TRBD1. CDR1 MDHEN and CDR2 SYDVKM come from the germline V gene. Trimming took 2 bases from V and 3 from J; bases not matched to a gene: 3. The length of the CDR3 is 14 residues. In DNA form, the CDR3 reads TGTGCCAGCAGTTTAAGAGGGGGCTACTATGGCTACACCTTC. It is translated as CASSLRGGYYGYTF.

The chain is built from TRBV3-1 and TRBJ2-7; 15 nucleotides match TRBD2. Germline lookup yields CDR1 LGHDT and CDR2 YNNKEL (reference sequence). V lost 1 base, J lost 6 bases, and 16 bases stayed unmatched. The CDR3 totals 20 residues. CDR3 loop: CASSQGRTGRTSGRAREQYF. The CDR3 bases are TGTGCCAGCAGCCAAGGTCGAACAGGACGGACTAGCGGGAGGGCCCGCGAGCAGTACTTC.

V gene TRBV6-5 combines with J gene TRBJ2-1; 8 bases agree with TRBD2. This CDR3 region has 15 residues. The V gene's germline CDR1 is MNHEY and CDR2 SVGAGI. The J segment lost 11 bases and the V segment lost 4 bases, leaving 13 bases of the junction unmatched. The CDR3: CASSSRGAAGEQQFF. The CDR3 coding sequence is TGTGCCAGCAGTTCCCGTGGGGCAGCGGGAGAACAGCAGTTCTTC.

In this sample, this clonotype turned up many times. This rearrangement joins TRBV18 to TRBJ2-6; 9 bases are shared with TRBD1. The CDR3 spans 18 residues. Germline values: CDR1 KGHSH, CDR2 LQKENI. Losses at the gene ends were 0 bases for V and 4 bases for J; bases not matched to a gene: 7. The CDR3: CASSPPAQGAGGANVLTF. The CDR3 DNA is TGTGCCAGCTCACCACCGGCACAGGGGGCAGGGGGGGCCAACGTCCTGACTTTC. The full variable domain, with the rest looked up from reference TRBV18 and TRBJ2-6, is NAGVMQNPRHLVRRRGQEARLRCSPMKGHSHVYWYRQLPEEGLKFMVYLQKENIIDESGMPKERFSAEFPKEGPSILRIQQVVRGDSAAYFCASSPPAQGAGGANVLTFGAGSRLTVL.

This clonotype was detected a few times. The J gene is TRBJ2-3, the V gene TRBV29-1, with 12 bases identical to TRBD2. From germline, CDR1 is SQVTM and CDR2 ANQGSEA. Trimming cost V 6 bases and J 7 bases; bases outside gene matches: 14. This CDR3 comprises 16 residues. The CDR3 sequence is CSVAGTSGLGGYTQYF. DNA for the CDR3: TGCAGCGTCGCTGGGACTAGCGGGCTTGGGGGGTATACGCAGTATTTT.

V gene TRBV3-1 combines with J gene TRBJ2-7; D may be TRBD1 or TRBD2 (5 bases each). CDR3 length equals 15 residues. V was trimmed by 11 bases and J by 4 bases, leaving 24 bases between them. Germline loops: CDR1 LGHDT, CDR2 YNNKEL (reference sequence). The CDR3 here is CACCQPGQWIYEQYF. CDR3 sequence (DNA): TGTGCCTGCTGCCAGCCGGGGCAATGGATATACGAGCAGTACTTC.

This clonotype has ten or more counts. The chain recombines TRBV11-3 with TRBJ2-1; 13 nucleotides align to TRBD2. The CDR3 runs to 16 residues. V lost 4 bases, J lost 1 base, and 1 base stayed unmatched. Per germline, CDR1 SGHNT and CDR2 YENEEA. CDR3 loop: CASSSGLAGSYNEQFF. Here the CDR3 DNA reads TGTGCCAGCAGCTCGGGACTAGCGGGATCCTACAATGAGCAGTTCTTC.

A few counts support this clonotype. The J gene is TRBJ1-5, the V gene TRBV19; D might be TRBD1 (6 bases). Germline V gene data show CDR1 as LNHDA and CDR2 as SQIVND (reference sequence). Trimming left V 4 bases short and J 1 base short, with 11 bases between. The CDR3 is made up of 15 amino acids. CDR3 in DNA: TGTGCCAGTAGTACTCGGACAGCCAGCAATCAGCCCCAGCATTTT. As protein: CASSTRTASNQPQHF.

On this clonotype itself: A much larger clonotype is one base distant, so this may be a read error. This chain joins TRBV7-9 and TRBJ2-3; possibly TRBD2 for D (5 bases). This CDR3 region has 12 residues. Germline V gives CDR1 SEHNR, CDR2 FQNEAQ (reference sequence). CDR3 amino acids: CASSFSEDKQYF. DNA for the CDR3: TGTGCCAGCAGCTTTAGCGAAGATAAGCAGTATTTT.

The sample holds a few counts of this clonotype. The V and J genes are TRBV20-1 and TRBJ2-1; a weak D match, TRBD2 (6 bases). From germline, CDR1 is DFQATT and CDR2 SNEGSKA (reference sequence). The CDR3 has 11 amino acids. The ends were cut back, 3 bases at V and 11 bases at J, with 11 bases in the middle. The CDR3 bases are TGCAGTGCTAGTTGGCGGGAAAAGCAGTTCTTC. It translates to CSASWREKQFF.

The CDR3 DNA sequence: TGCAGCGCGATGGACAGGGGGCTGGGAGATACGCAGTATTTT. Residues: CSAMDRGLGDTQYF. The rearrangement uses TRBV29-1 and TRBJ2-3; TRBD1 matches at 11 bases. V dropped 7 bases and J dropped 5; count of bases not matched to a gene: 8. CDR3 length: 14 residues. Germline loops: CDR1 SQVTM, CDR2 ANQGSEA.

The rearrangement uses TRBV11-2 and TRBJ2-1; D is tentatively TRBD1 or TRBD2 (5 bases each). This CDR3 contains 19 residues. Germline CDR1 reads SGHAT; CDR2 reads FQNNGV. Deletions cut 4 bases from V and 5 bases from J, with 27 bases between. CDR3 coding DNA: TGTGCCAGCAGCTCCCTCAGGGCCTCTGGGCTAGCATCCCACAATGAGCAGTTCTTC. Its protein product is CASSSLRASGLASHNEQFF.

This clonotype showed up just a few times. The chain links TRBV18 to TRBJ2-7; 11 bases map to TRBD2. The CDR3 extends over 15 amino acids. The J segment lost 3 bases and the V segment lost 3 bases, leaving 4 bases of the junction unmatched. Germline V lookup: CDR1 KGHSH, CDR2 LQKENI. The CDR3 region has the DNA TGTGCCAGCTCACCCGGGACTAGCGGAAACTACGAGCAGTACTTC. Protein sequence: CASSPGTSGNYEQYF. Variable domain in full (rest from reference TRBV18 and TRBJ2-7): NAGVMQNPRHLVRRRGQEARLRCSPMKGHSHVYWYRQLPEEGLKFMVYLQKENIIDESGMPKERFSAEFPKEGPSILRIQQVVRGDSAAYFCASSPGTSGNYEQYFGPGTRLTVT.

In its sample, this clonotype was seen a few times. The rearrangement uses TRBV5-6 and TRBJ2-6; possible D gene TRBD1, 5 bases. The germline V gene encodes CDR1 SGHDT and CDR2 YYEEEE. The CDR3 is made up of 17 amino acids. The V end lost 2 bases, the J end lost 2 bases, and 14 bases lay between the germline ends. The CDR3 loop reads CASSFRQGRPGANVLTF. As DNA, the CDR3 is TGTGCCAGCAGCTTCAGGCAGGGTAGGCCTGGGGCCAACGTCCTGACTTTC.

This clonotype was detected ten times or more. The V gene is TRBV5-1, the J gene TRBJ2-7; D unresolved. The CDR3 contains 13 residues. V lost 4 bases, J lost 3 bases, and 11 bases lay in between. Germline-derived CDR1 and CDR2 are SGHRS and YFSETQ. CDR3 residues: CASSSNGYYEQYF. CDR3 sequence (DNA): TGCGCCAGCAGCAGTAACGGATACTACGAGCAGTACTTC.

The sample holds many counts of this clonotype. The chain has TRBV25-1 and TRBJ2-7; TRBD2 matches 7 bases. Germline V gene sequence: CDR1 MGHDK, CDR2 SYGVNS. V was pared by 5 bases and J by 2 bases, with 6 bases of the junction left unmatched. There are 14 residues in the CDR3. The CDR3 region is CASSLGRGAYEQYF. The CDR3 DNA reads as TGTGCCAGCAGTCTAGGACGGGGGGCCTACGAGCAGTACTTC.

This clonotype showed up just a few times. The V call is TRBV20-1, the J call TRBJ2-1; D gene ambiguous. The V end lost 2 bases, the J end lost 8 bases, and 7 bases lay between the germline ends. The germline V gene encodes CDR1 DFQATT and CDR2 SNEGSKA (reference sequence). The CDR3 loop spans 11 amino acids. The CDR3 region is CSARPSYEQFF. CDR3 sequence (DNA): TGCAGTGCTAGACCTTCATATGAGCAGTTCTTC.

This rearrangement joins TRBV14 to TRBJ1-5, with 7 nucleotides matching TRBD1. V gave up 8 bases and J gave up 5 bases; unmatched junction bases: 6. From germline, CDR1 is SGHDN and CDR2 FVKESK. The CDR3 has 13 amino acids. The CDR3 sequence: CASQQGPYQPQHF. CDR3 sequence (DNA): TGTGCCAGCCAACAGGGGCCTTATCAGCCCCAGCATTTT.

This clonotype was recorded many times. This chain connects TRBV5-1 to TRBJ2-2; D may be TRBD2 (6 bases). Germline V CDR1 and CDR2: SGHRS, YFSETQ. V lost 5 bases and J 6 bases, leaving 11 bases between the germline ends. This CDR3 spans 13 amino acids. The CDR3 here is CASRLLAAGELFF. The CDR3 bases are TGCGCCAGCAGGCTACTAGCCGCCGGGGAGCTGTTTTTT.